This record concerns one TCR beta chain sequence. Its antigen is undetermined. This record comes from a study of post-analysis software for immune sequencing data. Study at large: Included courses were relapsing-remitting and secondary progressive multiple sclerosis; progressive-relapsing multiple sclerosis was also included. Findings of the study overall: Those samples that were prepared in the same batch co-clustered strongly by F measure. A handful of TRBV segments were significantly more frequent in patients than in controls. TRBV5-6, TRBV5-1 and TRBV20-1 were among these segments. Those with multiple sclerosis, the patient group, showed significantly lower normalized Chao1 diversity than controls.

Every TCR beta cDNA library bore unique molecular identifiers. Once roughly 0.95 to 10 million T cells were used, approximately 470,000 cDNA molecules resulted. From the PCR reads, TCRdb called clonotypes with MiXCR, one entry per CDR3 protein. This table holds more than 500,000 distinct CDR3 sequences, 34% found once. The CDR3 consists of 13 residues. J was trimmed by 8 bases and V by 4 bases; bases with no gene match: 5. The germline CDR1 and CDR2 sequences are SGHRS and YFSETQ. The rearrangement uses TRBV5-1 and TRBJ1-2, with 10 bases fitting TRBD1. The specimen sequenced was blood. The sequence was obtained from a girl aged 2 to 17 with multiple sclerosis. DNA for the CDR3: TGCGCCAGCAGCGTGGGACAGGGGATCGGCTACACCTTC. This encodes CASSVGQGIGYTF. Using reference TRBV5-1 and TRBJ1-2 for the parts outside the CDR3, the full variable domain is KAGVTQTPRYLIKTRGQQVTLSCSPISGHRSVSWYQQTPGQGLQFLFEYFSETQRNKGNFPGRFSGRQFSNSRSEMNVSTLELGDSALYLCASSVGQGIGYTFGSGTRLTVV.